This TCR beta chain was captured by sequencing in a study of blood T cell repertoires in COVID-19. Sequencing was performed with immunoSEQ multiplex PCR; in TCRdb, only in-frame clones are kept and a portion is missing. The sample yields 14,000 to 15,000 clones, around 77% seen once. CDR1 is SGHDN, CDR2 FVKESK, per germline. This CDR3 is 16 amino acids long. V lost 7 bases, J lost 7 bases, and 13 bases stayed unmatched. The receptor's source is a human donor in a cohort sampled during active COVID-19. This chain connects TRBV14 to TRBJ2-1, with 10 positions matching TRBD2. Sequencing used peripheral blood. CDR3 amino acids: CASTPGSSGRANEQFF. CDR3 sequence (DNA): TGTGCCAGCACACCAGGGTCTAGCGGGAGAGCGAATGAGCAGTTCTTC.